The rows below give T cell receptor beta chains drawn from one sample of a study of cytomegalovirus exposure and HLA in healthy donors. TCRdb's copy holds only in-frame clones and misses some; the assay was immunoSEQ multiplex PCR. This sample carries some 34,000 clones, with under 4.5% going to the ten biggest clones. The sample comprised PBMCs. All receptors derive from a man aged 35 to 55 in good health and CMV-seronegative. Both conserved end residues are part of each CDR3. A D gene is named only where the DNA matches it firmly.

V gene	D gene	J gene	CDR3 protein	CDR3 DNA
TRBV5-1	TRBD2	TRBJ2-7	CASSARTSGFQQYF	TGCGCCAGCAGCGCTAGGACTAGCGGGTTCCAGCAGTACTTC
TRBV19	.	TRBJ2-5	CASSAQSGFQETQYF	TGTGCCAGTAGTGCCCAATCAGGGTTCCAAGAGACCCAGTACTTC
TRBV29-1	.	TRBJ2-7	CSVVARSPRALIGPYEQYF	TGCAGCGTTGTGGCCCGTTCCCCCAGGGCACTAATCGGCCCCTACGAGCAGTACTTC
TRBV18	.	TRBJ2-3	CASSGWERRTDTQYF	TGTGCCAGCTCCGGCTGGGAAAGGAGGACAGATACGCAGTATTTT
TRBV4-1	.	TRBJ2-7	CASSQGLTYGGSYEQYF	TGCGCCAGCAGCCAAGGCCTGACTTATGGTGGGTCCTACGAGCAGTACTTC
TRBV29-1	TRBD1	TRBJ1-2	CSVEGRGANYGYTF	TGCAGCGTTGAAGGCAGGGGGGCTAACTATGGCTACACCTTC
TRBV19	TRBD2	TRBJ2-1	CASTELAGVNEQFF	TGTGCCAGTACGGAACTAGCGGGAGTCAATGAGCAGTTCTTC
TRBV18	TRBD2	TRBJ2-1	CASSPPGLAGDFNEQFF	TGTGCCAGCTCACCACCGGGACTAGCGGGAGACTTCAATGAGCAGTTCTTC
TRBV4-1	.	TRBJ1-2	CASSQEAGWLYGYTF	TGCGCCAGCAGCCAAGAGGCAGGGTGGCTCTATGGCTACACCTTC
TRBV30	.	TRBJ2-7	CAWREPAGSSEGEQYF	TGTGCCTGGAGGGAACCCGCCGGGTCTTCGGAGGGTGAGCAGTACTTC
TRBV5-4	TRBD2	TRBJ2-3	CASSLRLAGSTDTQYF	TGTGCCAGCAGCTTGAGACTAGCGGGCAGCACAGATACGCAGTATTTT
TRBV4-2	TRBD2	TRBJ2-1	CASSQAHHRSRSGRSDNEQFF	TGTGCCAGCAGCCAAGCGCACCACCGTTCTCGTAGCGGGAGATCCGACAATGAGCAGTTCTTC
TRBV5-1	.	TRBJ2-5	CASSFVLQIQETQYF	TGCGCCAGCAGCTTCGTTTTACAGATCCAAGAGACCCAGTACTTC
TRBV30	.	TRBJ1-1	CACLREGGTEAFF	TGTGCCTGTCTCCGGGAGGGCGGGACTGAAGCTTTCTTT
TRBV29-1	.	TRBJ2-3	CSVAPGQPTDTQYF	TGCAGCGTTGCCCCTGGACAGCCCACAGATACGCAGTATTTT
TRBV6-5	.	TRBJ1-4	CASRPRVLLF	TGTGCCAGCAGGCCCAGGGTCTTGCTCTTT
TRBV25-1	.	TRBJ2-1	CASGQYPNEQFF	TGTGCCAGCGGACAGTACCCGAATGAGCAGTTCTTC
TRBV28	.	TRBJ2-7	CASSHKIGGPSYEQYF	TGTGCCAGCAGTCATAAGATCGGGGGGCCCTCCTACGAGCAGTACTTC
TRBV7-2	TRBD1	TRBJ1-1	CASSTGQGAPPEAFF	TGTGCCAGCAGCACCGGACAGGGGGCCCCCCCTGAAGCTTTCTTT
TRBV29-1	TRBD1	TRBJ2-7	CSVAGTGGAYEQYF	TGCAGCGTAGCCGGGACAGGGGGTGCTTACGAGCAGTACTTC
TRBV15	.	TRBJ1-4	CATSRDVLRAGGAEKLFF	TGTGCCACCAGCAGAGATGTATTGAGGGCGGGAGGTGCTGAAAAACTGTTTTTT
TRBV28	.	TRBJ1-3	CASSLYRVSGNTIYF	TGTGCCAGCAGTTTATACAGAGTCTCTGGAAACACCATATATTTT
TRBV6-5	TRBD1	TRBJ2-3	CASSPGTGEDTQYF	TGTGCCAGCAGTCCCGGGACAGGGGAGGATACGCAGTATTTT
TRBV18	TRBD1	TRBJ1-1	CASSRGQGNTEAFF	TGTGCCAGCTCACGGGGACAGGGGAACACTGAAGCTTTCTTT
TRBV6-1	TRBD2	TRBJ2-7	CASSESGGSAAYEQYF	TGTGCCAGCAGTGAATCAGGCGGGAGTGCGGCCTACGAGCAGTACTTC
TRBV2	.	TRBJ1-2	CASKPQGYGYTF	TGTGCCAGCAAACCCCAGGGCTATGGCTACACCTTC
TRBV11-2	.	TRBJ2-1	CASSSRGNEQFF	TGTGCCAGCAGCTCCAGGGGAAATGAGCAGTTCTTC
TRBV5-8	TRBD1	TRBJ1-3	CASSGGQGAPRYTIYF	TGTGCCAGCAGCGGGGGACAGGGGGCACCTCGGTACACCATATATTTT
TRBV10-3	TRBD2	TRBJ2-3	CAISESSGLAGSTDTQYF	TGTGCCATCAGTGAGTCGAGTGGGCTAGCGGGGTCCACAGATACGCAGTATTTT
TRBV5-6	.	TRBJ2-5	CASRKGYEILYQETQYF	TGTGCCAGCAGGAAGGGGTACGAGATTTTGTACCAAGAGACCCAGTACTTC
TRBV5-5	TRBD2	TRBJ2-7	CASSLGASGSYEQYF	TGTGCCAGCAGCTTGGGGGCTAGCGGGAGTTACGAGCAGTACTTC
TRBV30	.	TRBJ2-5	CAWRGEGRGETQYF	TGTGCCTGGAGAGGCGAGGGTCGAGGAGAGACCCAGTACTTC
TRBV18	.	TRBJ1-2	CASSPTGKGYTF	TGTGCCAGCTCACCTACAGGGAAGGGCTACACCTTC
TRBV4-2	.	TRBJ2-7	CASSQKRSYEQYF	TGTGCCAGCAGCCAAAAGCGGTCCTACGAGCAGTACTTC
TRBV29-1	.	TRBJ2-1	CSLIVLVGRNEQFF	TGCAGCCTAATAGTACTAGTTGGGCGCAATGAGCAGTTCTTC
TRBV6-5	TRBD1	TRBJ1-2	CASSRQGAGYGYTF	TGTGCCAGCAGTCGACAGGGGGCGGGCTATGGCTACACCTTC
TRBV6-5	TRBD2	TRBJ2-5	CASSYGREGNQETQYF	TGTGCCAGCAGTTACGGGAGGGAGGGCAACCAAGAGACCCAGTACTTC
TRBV15	.	TRBJ1-4	CATSRDLRDTLGISEKLFF	TGTGCCACCAGCAGAGATCTTAGGGACACCCTGGGGATTAGTGAAAAACTGTTTTTT
TRBV9	TRBD2	TRBJ2-2	CASSVETSGGELFF	TGTGCCAGCAGCGTAGAAACTAGCGGAGGGGAGCTGTTTTTT
TRBV7-9	.	TRBJ2-5	CASSTVSKETQYF	TGTGCCAGCAGCACGGTTAGCAAGGAGACCCAGTACTTC
TRBV5-1	.	TRBJ2-2	CASSLDRGRRKTGELFF	TGCGCCAGCAGCTTGGATCGGGGGAGGAGGAAAACCGGGGAGCTGTTTTTT
TRBV18	.	TRBJ2-2	CASSLRTWTGELFF	TGTGCCAGCTCACTCCGGACTTGGACCGGGGAGCTGTTTTTT
TRBV7-2	TRBD1	TRBJ1-1	CASSLGTGRPEAFF	TGTGCCAGCAGCTTGGGGACAGGGAGGCCTGAAGCTTTCTTT
TRBV18	.	TRBJ1-5	CASSPPSWQGSNQPQHF	TGTGCCAGCTCACCACCGAGTTGGCAGGGGAGCAATCAGCCCCAGCATTTT
TRBV18	TRBD1	TRBJ2-7	CASSYSTGTGEQYF	TGTGCCAGCTCATATAGTACCGGGACAGGGGAGCAGTACTTC
TRBV28	.	TRBJ1-1	CASSLSFTEAFF	TGTGCCAGCAGCCTTAGCTTCACTGAAGCTTTCTTT
TRBV10-3	.	TRBJ2-2	CAARGSVNTGELFF	TGTGCCGCGAGGGGGAGTGTGAACACCGGGGAGCTGTTTTTT
TRBV5-1	.	TRBJ1-3	CASSFDSSGNTIYF	TGCGCCAGCAGCTTCGACAGCTCTGGAAACACCATATATTTT
TRBV15	.	TRBJ2-2	CATSRGPPGSNTGELFF	TGTGCCACCAGCAGAGGCCCGCCGGGGAGTAACACCGGGGAGCTGTTTTTT
TRBV4-2	TRBD1	TRBJ2-1	CASSQDRGRLVAGNEQFF	TGTGCCAGCAGCCAAGACAGGGGGCGCCTTGTAGCAGGCAATGAGCAGTTCTTC
TRBV30	TRBD2	TRBJ2-1	CAWSVAGPSDNEQFF	TGTGCCTGGAGTGTAGCGGGACCCTCCGACAATGAGCAGTTCTTC
TRBV19	.	TRBJ1-5	CASSIGLSNQPQHF	TGTGCCAGTAGTATCGGTCTCAGCAATCAGCCCCAGCATTTT
TRBV9	.	TRBJ2-4	CASSVGGGAKNIQYF	TGTGCCAGCAGCGTAGGAGGGGGAGCCAAAAACATTCAGTACTTC
TRBV6-4	TRBD2	TRBJ2-5	CASSRLAGEQETQYF	TGTGCCAGCAGTCGACTAGCGGGAGAACAGGAGACCCAGTACTTC